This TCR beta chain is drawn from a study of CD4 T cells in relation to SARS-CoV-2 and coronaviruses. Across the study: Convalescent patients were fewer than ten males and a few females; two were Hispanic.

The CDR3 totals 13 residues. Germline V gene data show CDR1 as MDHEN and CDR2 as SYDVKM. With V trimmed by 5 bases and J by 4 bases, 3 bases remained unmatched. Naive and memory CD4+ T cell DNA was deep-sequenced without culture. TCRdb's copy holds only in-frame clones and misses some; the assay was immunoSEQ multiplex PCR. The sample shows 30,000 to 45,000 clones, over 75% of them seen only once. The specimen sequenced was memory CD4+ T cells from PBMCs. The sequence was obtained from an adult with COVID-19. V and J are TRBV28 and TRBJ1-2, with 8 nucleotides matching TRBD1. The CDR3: CASSDRGGYGYTF. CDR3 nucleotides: TGTGCCAGCAGTGACAGGGGCGGCTATGGCTACACCTTC.